Below, one T cell receptor (beta chain) is given with its context. The clone's antigen remains unknown. No qualities accompany the bases; no much larger clone lies one base away. Enrolling through a virtual design, the prospective study's participants ranged in age from roughly 18 to 89 years and lived across 24 United States geographic areas. To assign participants to cohorts, the prospective study relied on clinical history that participants themselves reported in a screening survey and a study questionnaire. Exposed participants were defined as having been in contact with someone with a PCR-confirmed or clinician-diagnosed COVID-19 case within 2 weeks of study entry. In the prospective study, mobile phlebotomists collected whole blood, serum and a nasopharyngeal or oropharyngeal swab from each participant. Over a roughly 2-month period, participants in the prospective study had the option of providing additional blood draws and questionnaires. Prospective study blood samples were shipped either frozen or at room temperature before DNA extraction.

This record belongs to a study of blood T cell repertoires in COVID-19 (dated by TCRdb to the early 2020s). Regarding the study in general: Collaborator samples came from the United States, Italy and Spain and covered acute and convalescent phases of COVID-19. Where available, HLA class I and class II types were taken from metadata supplied by the sample provider and were not determined by assay-based typing. The prospective study material was composed of cDNA or gDNA derived from T cells, B-cell-depleted T cells, or PBMCs. Samples were obtained from the ongoing ImmuneRACE study (first 160 participants) and from about 1,300 subjects provided by 6 global collaborators. The sample metadata nearly always contained a de-identified subject ID, COVID-19 status, age in years and sex. Deeply sampled blood TCRbeta repertoires from subjects exposed to, actively infected with, or recovered from COVID-19 were included in the dataset. The repertoires were released in a freely available public database intended as a resource for research on the immune response to SARS-CoV-2.

TCRbeta CDR3 regions were amplified from genomic DNA by means of the immunoSEQ Assay, a bias-controlled multiplex PCR. From the authors' description of their analysis: Within the assay, amplification of reference gene primers was used to estimate how many nucleated cells each sample contained. Sequence reads were collapsed and filtered to measure the absolute abundance of every unique TCRbeta CDR3 rearrangement. Productive Simpson clonality was computed per sample as the square root of Simpson's diversity index over productive rearrangements. In its TCRdb copy, this immuneACCESS table keeps in-frame sequences only and misses some clones. Where compared with another copy, unresolved V genes explain less than half of these, and the others have no known cause. Clone size and V and J calls were adopted from that table, with D and trimming inferred from the DNA. For this sample the table gives about 280,000 clones, of which approximately 90% were detected only once. Together, the top ten hold 2.8% of the sample.

Overall study outcomes, separate from this receptor: Clinical and demographic metadata were provided uncurated, with the amount varying by source and participant.

Sequencing input: PBMCs or T cells enriched from blood (not recorded which). This clonotype was obtained from a man aged 35 to 55 who had been exposed to COVID-19.

The CDR3 amino acid sequence is: CASSTGQGVNEQFF. The DNA is TGTGCCAGCTCAACCGGACAGGGGGTAAATGAGCAGTTCTTC. The sequence links TRBV18 to TRBJ2-1, with 10 junctional bases fitting TRBD1. Reading from cysteine to phenylalanine, the CDR3 counts 14 amino acids. The read is trimmed to its CDR3 DNA, 42 bases read in frame from base 1. From V the trimming removes 5 bases and from J it removes 7 bases, while the gene matches leave 5 bases of the junction unaccounted for. The germline V gene supplies CDR1 KGHSH and CDR2 LQKENI.